The 8 T cell receptor beta chains listed next were all sequenced from one sample in a study of blood T cell repertoires in COVID-19. Sequenced by immunoSEQ multiplex PCR; TCRdb stores in-frame clones only, minus some. In the table there are about 60,000 clones, 70% to 80% of which are singletons. The sequenced sample consisted of peripheral blood. Receptors originate from a man between 45 and 60 years old with active or convalescent COVID-19.

The chain has TRBV19 and TRBJ2-2; weak D call: TRBD1 (5 bases). The V end lost 7 bases, the J end lost 6 bases, and 12 bases lay between the germline ends. The CDR3 has 13 amino acids. The germline V gene has CDR1 LNHDA and CDR2 SQIVND (reference sequence). CDR3 sequence reads: CASTLGVPGELFF. Here the CDR3 DNA reads TGTGCCAGTACCCTAGGGGTTCCCGGGGAGCTGTTTTTT.

A single count supports this clone. The chain joins TRBV7-9 to TRBJ1-1; D is ambiguous. In germline, CDR1 is SEHNR, CDR2 FQNEAQ (reference sequence). V lost 1 base and J lost 4, with 13 bases in between. The CDR3 sequence is 15 residues long. The CDR3 is CASSLDLRGGTEAFF. The CDR3, as DNA: TGTGCCAGCAGCTTAGACCTACGAGGCGGCACTGAAGCTTTCTTT.

V gene TRBV19 combines with J gene TRBJ2-5, with 7 nucleotides matching TRBD2. CDR3 length: 13 residues. Germline lookup yields CDR1 LNHDA and CDR2 SQIVND (reference sequence). Trimming cost V 6 bases and J 2 bases; bases outside gene matches: 3. The CDR3 bases are TGTGCCAGTAGCTATAGCGGGCAAGAGACCCAGTACTTC. Translating gives CASSYSGQETQYF.

V usage is TRBV19 and J usage is TRBJ1-1; a possible D gene is TRBD1 (5 bases). Trimming took off 7 bases at V and 5 bases at J, with 14 bases between the two ends. CDR1 and CDR2 (germline): LNHDA, SQIVND (reference sequence). There are 13 residues in the CDR3. As DNA, the CDR3 is TGTGCCAGTAAGGCGGGACTGGGGACTGAAGCTTTCTTT. Translating gives CASKAGLGTEAFF.

At least ten counts were recorded for this clone. CDR3 residues: CASGGGASNQPQHF. The CDR3 coding sequence is TGTGCCAGCGGGGGAGGGGCTAGCAATCAGCCCCAGCATTTT. J is TRBJ1-5 and V is TRBV2; D perhaps matches TRBD1 (5 bases). This CDR3 contains 14 residues. Trimming shortened V by 8 bases and J by 0 bases, and 11 bases separated the two germline ends. Germline loops: CDR1 SNHLY, CDR2 FYNNEI.

There are a few counts of this clone. The CDR3 DNA follows: TGCGCCAGCAGCGACTCCCAGGGTGGGGCCAACGTCCTGACTTTC. Encoded protein: CASSDSQGGANVLTF. V usage is TRBV5-1 and J usage is TRBJ2-6; the D gene is possibly TRBD1 (5 bases). V lost 4 bases and J 3 bases, leaving 11 bases between the germline ends. Germline V CDR1 and CDR2: SGHRS, YFSETQ. The CDR3 covers 15 residues.

The chain recombines TRBV2 with TRBJ1-1; D may be TRBD1 (5 bases). Germline V CDR1 and CDR2: SNHLY, FYNNEI. This CDR3 spans 14 amino acids. Trimming took off 6 bases at V and 3 bases at J, with 14 bases between the two ends. CDR3: CASRDRDYDTEAFF. The CDR3 DNA sequence: TGTGCCAGCAGGGACCGGGACTATGACACTGAAGCTTTCTTT.

This clone has a handful of counts. This chain connects TRBV9 to TRBJ2-3, with D unresolved. CDR3 size: 14 residues. CDR1 is SGDLS, CDR2 YYNGEE, per germline. The V gene lost 2 bases and the J gene lost 4 bases, with 11 bases spanning the gap. The CDR3 spells CASSVASIADTQYF. CDR3 sequence (DNA): TGTGCCAGCAGCGTCGCCTCTATTGCAGATACGCAGTATTTT.